The 8 T cell receptor beta chains presented below share a single source sample, sequenced in a study of memory CD4+ T cells and cytomegalovirus serostatus. Method: immunoSEQ multiplex PCR; TCRdb's copy keeps in-frame clones and lacks some. The sample records roughly 60,000 clones, roughly three quarters being singletons. Single viable CD3+CD4+CD8-CD45RO+ cells were sorted as the memory CD4+ T cells. The specimen was memory CD4+ T cells from blood. Receptors were obtained from an adult in good health and CMV-seronegative.

The chain recombines TRBV5-5 with TRBJ2-3, with TRBD1 matching 9 bases. V lost 4 bases to trimming and J lost 3 bases; unmatched junction nucleotides: 6. Per germline, CDR1 SGHKS and CDR2 YYEKEE (reference sequence). The CDR3 length is 15 residues. CDR3 loop: CASSPTGGGTDTQYF. The CDR3 nucleotides read TGTGCCAGCAGCCCCACAGGGGGCGGGACAGATACGCAGTATTTT.

V is TRBV28 and J is TRBJ1-5; 7 bases match TRBD1. CDR3 length: 15 residues. Germline values: CDR1 MDHEN, CDR2 SYDVKM. V lost 3 bases and J lost 4; bases outside the gene matches: 6. In DNA form, the CDR3 reads TGTGCCAGCAGTTTCCGGACAGGATGGAATCAGCCCCAGCATTTT. Residues: CASSFRTGWNQPQHF.

This clone was observed a few times. V gene TRBV5-1 combines with J gene TRBJ1-6, with 9 positions matching TRBD1. Germline loops: CDR1 SGHRS, CDR2 YFSETQ. Germline trimming cut 3 bases from V and 3 bases from J; bases unmatched to any gene: 1. The CDR3 spans 15 residues. The chain's CDR3 is CASSWTGDYNSPLHF. CDR3 DNA sequence: TGCGCCAGCAGCTGGACAGGGGACTATAATTCACCCCTCCACTTT.

This chain connects TRBV2 to TRBJ1-1; TRBD1 aligns across 8 bases. Germline V gene lookup returns CDR1 SNHLY and CDR2 FYNNEI. Unmatched junction bases numbered 8, after V lost 5 bases and J lost 3 bases. The CDR3 has 15 residues. CDR3 nucleotides: TGTGCCAGCAGTAAGAGACAGGGGACATACACTGAAGCTTTCTTT. Encoded protein: CASSKRQGTYTEAFF.

The V call is TRBV9, the J call TRBJ2-7; tentatively, D is TRBD2 (5 bases). V lost 3 bases, J lost 6 bases, and 19 bases lay in between. The germline V gene encodes CDR1 SGDLS and CDR2 YYNGEE. The CDR3 totals 15 residues. CDR3 DNA: TGTGCCAGCAGCGCCTCGGTCGAGAAACGGGGCGAGCAGTACTTC. This codes for CASSASVEKRGEQYF.

The gene calls are TRBV7-9 and TRBJ2-7; 10 bases match TRBD2. J gave up 7 bases and V 0 bases, and 9 bases lay outside the gene matches. This CDR3 is 16 amino acids long. Germline CDR1 is SEHNR and CDR2 is FQNEAQ (reference sequence). CDR3 DNA sequence: TGTGCCAGCAGCTTAGCGAGTGGGGGACTAGCGTGGGAGCAGTACTTC. Encoded protein: CASSLASGGLAWEQYF.

J is TRBJ2-7 and V is TRBV6-5; D tentatively reads TRBD1 or TRBD2 (5 bases each). V lost 6 bases, J lost 0 bases, and 12 bases lay in between. This CDR3 has 14 residues. Germline V gene sequence: CDR1 MNHEY, CDR2 SVGAGI. Here the CDR3 DNA reads TGTGCCAGCAGCCCGGGACGGAACTCCTACGAGCAGTACTTC. Translation gives CASSPGRNSYEQYF.

The chain carries TRBV11-2 and TRBJ2-7; D is unresolved. Trimming took 1 base from V and 3 from J, leaving 13 bases between them. Germline CDR1 reads SGHAT; CDR2 reads FQNNGV. The CDR3 runs to 15 residues. The CDR3 here is CASSLALAESYEQYF. In DNA, the CDR3 is TGTGCCAGCAGCTTAGCATTGGCAGAAAGCTACGAGCAGTACTTC.